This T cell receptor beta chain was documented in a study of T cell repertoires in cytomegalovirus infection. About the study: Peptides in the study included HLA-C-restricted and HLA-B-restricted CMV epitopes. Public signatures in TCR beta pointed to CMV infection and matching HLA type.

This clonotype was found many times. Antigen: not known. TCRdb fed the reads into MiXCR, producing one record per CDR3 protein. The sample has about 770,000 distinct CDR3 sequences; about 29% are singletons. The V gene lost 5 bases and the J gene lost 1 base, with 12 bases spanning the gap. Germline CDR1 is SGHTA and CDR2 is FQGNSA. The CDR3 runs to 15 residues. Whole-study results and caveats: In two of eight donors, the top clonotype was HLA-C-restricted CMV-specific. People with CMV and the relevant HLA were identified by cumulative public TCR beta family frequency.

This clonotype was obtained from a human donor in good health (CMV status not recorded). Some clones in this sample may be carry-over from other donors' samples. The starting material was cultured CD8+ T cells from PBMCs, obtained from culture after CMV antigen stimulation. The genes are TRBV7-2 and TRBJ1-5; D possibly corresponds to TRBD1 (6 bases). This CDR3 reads CASSPGDRSNQPQHF. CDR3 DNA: TGTGCCAGCAGCCCGGGTGACAGGAGCAATCAGCCCCAGCATTTT.